This T cell receptor beta chain emerged from a study of graft-versus-host responses after intestinal transplantation listed by TCRdb under 2021. As for the study more broadly: The transplants that recipients got were multivisceral, liver-intestinal, or isolated intestinal. Every recipient was given anti-thymocyte globulin induction, followed by 2 to 4 years of maintenance tacrolimus and steroids. Graft-versus-host and host-versus-graft alloreactive T cell clones were tracked in the graft, circulation and bone marrow after intestinal transplantation using bulk TCR-beta CDR3 sequencing. Alloreactive clones were identified by sequencing pre-transplant mixed lymphocyte reaction products and comparing them with unstimulated pre-transplant donor and recipient T cells. Of the approximately 25 intestinal transplant recipients enrolled in the cohort, one of whom was a retransplant, a few patients without pretransplant specimens were excluded. Donor T cell macrochimerism was defined as a peak of at least 4% donor T cells among recipient peripheral blood mononuclear cells. Rather than going through the commercial service, samples from three later patients were sequenced in-house on an Illumina MiSeq and processed with MiXCR. Broader findings and caveats from the paper: GvH clones were detected in recipient bone marrow, and some appeared earlier in ileal mucosa or blood, consistent with an intestinal mucosal origin. Peak levels of circulating GvH clones were associated with declines in HvG clones early after transplant. In patients with donor T cell macrochimerism, the allografts had high GvH to HvG T cell clonal ratios. Conclusions were limited by the relatively low number and heterogeneity of intestinal transplant patients.

Preparation of the library involved the immunoSEQ multiplex PCR assay. For most patients, genomic DNA was isolated using the Qiagen DNeasy Blood and Tissue Kit and was shipped frozen to Adaptive Biotechnologies for TCR sequencing. For most patients, genomic DNA was subjected to high-throughput TCR-beta CDR3 sequencing by Adaptive Biotechnologies. As for the original processing: TCR sequencing data for 15 to 20 patients were retrieved from Adaptive's ImmunoSEQ software; a few other patients were processed with MiXCR and VDJtools. CD4 versus CD8 sorting errors were corrected by removing sequences found in both subsets at a frequency ratio below 5:1. CDR3 nucleotide sequences shared between donor and recipient were removed because their origin could not be assigned. Alloreactive clones required at least 2-fold expansion over unstimulated cells and minimum CFSE-low frequency of 0.002% (template counts) or 0.001% (read counts). Mappable clones were those detected in sequenced pre-transplant spleen, lymph node, or MLR CFSE-low populations of the donor or recipient. The cumulative frequency of alloreactive clones was calculated as a percentage of all sequences, weighted by copy number. TCRdb stores this immuneACCESS table with in-frame sequences only. Part of the clones is absent; in the studies checked, under half of the shortfall reflects unresolved V genes, and no reason is known for the rest. V and J calls and clone size are as listed in that table; D and trimming were resolved from the DNA. This sample lists more than 80,000 clones; around 83% were detected once. The biggest ten clones account for roughly a sixth of the sample.

From the cysteine through the phenylalanine, the CDR3 covers 16 amino acids. Left in the record is the CDR3 DNA by itself, 48 bases read in frame from the first base. Per the germline V gene, SGHDT is the CDR1 and YYEEEE is the CDR2. Germline trimming: 5 bases from V, 5 bases from J; junction bases outside gene matches: 11. According to the study, the label for this sample's time point signals: cells obtained before transplantation from donor or recipient. CD3+CD4+ and CD3+CD8+ populations were FACS-sorted from unstimulated pre-transplant donor and recipient cells taken from spleen or lymph nodes. About this clone: Its specific antigen is unknown. Nothing much larger sits one base from this clone, and base qualities are not available.

The sequence is built from TRBV5-6 and TRBJ2-7, and TRBD1 aligns with 12 junction nucleotides. This clonotype originated in a human donor who received an intestinal transplant. The sample was unstimulated CD8+ T cells sorted from spleen or lymph node cells, taken before intestinal transplant. This receptor carries the CDR3 CASSSGTGGPFDEQYF. The nucleotide sequence is TGTGCCAGCAGTTCCGGGACAGGGGGCCCTTTCGACGAGCAGTACTTC. The variable domain in full, with residues beyond the CDR3 obtained from the reference TRBV5-6 and TRBJ2-7 genes, is DAGVTQSPTHLIKTRGQQVTLRCSPKSGHDTVSWYQQALGQGPQFIFQYYEEEERQRGNFPDRFSGHQFPNYSSELNVNALLLGDSALYLCASSSGTGGPFDEQYFGPGTRLTVT.